What follows is one T cell receptor (beta chain) and its context. Random hexamers were used to reverse transcribe 0.5 to 1 ug of RNA. With immunoSEQ multiplex PCR, TCR beta CDR3 was amplified across 54 Vbeta and 13 Jbeta. TCRdb redid the calling of the immunoSEQ multiplex PCR reads with MiXCR, one entry per CDR3 protein. The repertoire has more than 250,000 distinct CDR3 sequences, 92% of them found once; the top ten carry over 0.05%. This sample is part of a study of CD8 T cells in Susac syndrome. The trim removed 7 bases at V and 0 bases at J, leaving 11 bases unmatched. The CDR3 covers 16 residues.

The origin of this receptor is a human donor with multiple sclerosis. The chain has TRBV12-3 or TRBV12-4 and TRBJ1-1, with 7 bases lining up with TRBD1. Material: CD4+ T cells from PBMCs. In DNA form, the CDR3 reads TGTGCCAGCAAACAGGGGACAGCTAGGATGAACACTGAAGCTTTCTTT. Amino acids: CASKQGTARMNTEAFF.